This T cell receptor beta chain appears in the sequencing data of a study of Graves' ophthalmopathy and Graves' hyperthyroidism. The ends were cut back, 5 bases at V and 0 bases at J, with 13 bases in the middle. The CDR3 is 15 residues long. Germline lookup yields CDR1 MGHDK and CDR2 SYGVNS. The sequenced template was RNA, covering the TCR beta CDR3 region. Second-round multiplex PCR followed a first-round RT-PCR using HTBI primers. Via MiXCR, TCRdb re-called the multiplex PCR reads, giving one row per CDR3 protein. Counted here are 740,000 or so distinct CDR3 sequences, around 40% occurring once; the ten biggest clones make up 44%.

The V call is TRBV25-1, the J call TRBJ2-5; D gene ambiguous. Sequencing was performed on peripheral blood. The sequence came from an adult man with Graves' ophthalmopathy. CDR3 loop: CASSYVAANQETQYF. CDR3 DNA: TGTGCCAGCAGTTACGTGGCAGCAAACCAAGAGACCCAGTACTTC.